These 27 T cell receptor beta chains share one sample of origin, sequenced in a study of T cells in Graves' hyperthyroidism and ophthalmopathy. What was amplified from RNA transcripts were TCR beta CDR3 regions. The HTBI set primed first-round TCR CDR3 RT-PCR. TCRdb recomputed calls from the multiplex PCR reads with MiXCR, one row per CDR3 protein. The sample shows over 500,000 distinct CDR3 sequences, around 16% of them seen only once. Sequencing was done on a sample of blood. Receptors were obtained from a woman aged 25-40 years with Graves' ophthalmopathy.

At least ten counts were recorded for this clonotype. The chain links TRBV12-3 or TRBV12-4 to TRBJ2-2; TRBD1 agrees at 8 bases. The trim removed 6 bases at V and 6 bases at J, leaving 3 bases unmatched. The CDR3 spans 13 residues. The CDR3: CASSDRGAGELFF. Here the CDR3 DNA reads TGTGCCAGCAGCGACAGGGGTGCCGGGGAGCTGTTTTTT.

This clonotype came up many times. The chain has TRBV29-1 and TRBJ2-5; perhaps D is TRBD1 or TRBD2 (5 bases each). The CDR3 runs to 12 residues. V gave up 3 bases and J gave up 5 bases, with 10 bases separating them. The germline V gene has CDR1 SQVTM and CDR2 ANQGSEA. CDR3 nucleotides: TGCAGCGTTGAGGGGGTCGTGGAGACCCAGTACTTC. Amino acid sequence: CSVEGVVETQYF.

This clonotype has at least ten counts. V usage is TRBV30 and J usage is TRBJ1-2; a possible D gene is TRBD1 (5 bases). Germline V gene data show CDR1 as GTSNPN and CDR2 as SVGIG (reference sequence). V shed 3 bases and J shed 4 bases, with 15 bases lying between them. This CDR3 spans 14 amino acids. CDR3 protein: CAWSKPGEIYGYTF. Written as DNA, the CDR3 is TGTGCCTGGAGCAAACCGGGGGAAATCTATGGCTACACCTTC. Together with reference TRBV30 and TRBJ1-2, the CDR3 gives the full variable domain: SQTIHQWPATLVQPVGSPLSLECTVEGTSNPNLYWYRQAAGRGLQLLFYSVGIGQISSEVPQNLSASRPQDRQFILSSKKLLLSDSGFYLCAWSKPGEIYGYTFGSGTRLTVV.

This chain uses TRBV7-9 with TRBJ2-7, with 7 positions matching TRBD2. Germline V gene lookup returns CDR1 SEHNR and CDR2 FQNEAQ (reference sequence). CDR3 length: 15 amino acids. Unmatched junction bases numbered 11, after V lost 5 bases and J lost 4 bases. The CDR3 DNA follows: TGTGCCAGCAGCCCTGGACTAGTGGGGCAGTACGAGCAGTACTTC. Translation gives CASSPGLVGQYEQYF. Full variable domain (outside the CDR3, taken from reference TRBV7-9 and TRBJ2-7): DTGVSQNPRHKITKRGQNVTFRCDPISEHNRLYWYRQTLGQGPEFLTYFQNEAQLEKSRLLSDRFSAERPKGSFSTLEIQRTEQGDSAMYLCASSPGLVGQYEQYFGPGTRLTVT.

Of note for this clonotype: A read error may be the cause here, since a much bigger clone is one base away. This chain connects TRBV6-2 or TRBV6-3 to TRBJ1-5; TRBD1 might be the D (5 bases). V was clipped by 8 bases and J by 6 bases, with 14 bases between them. CDR1 MNHEY and CDR2 SVGEGT come from the germline V gene. The CDR3 is made up of 13 amino acids. This CDR3 is CASGASTPQPQHF. The CDR3 coding sequence is TGTGCCAGCGGGGCTTCGACTCCTCAGCCCCAGCATTTT.

This chain links TRBV28 with TRBJ2-6; tentative D call: TRBD2 (5 bases). Trimming left V 3 bases short and J 3 bases short, with 15 bases between. The CDR3 is 17 amino acids. The germline V gene has CDR1 MDHEN and CDR2 SYDVKM. The CDR3 here is CASSFFLDGGGANVLTF. In DNA form, the CDR3 reads TGTGCCAGCAGTTTTTTTCTCGACGGAGGTGGGGCCAACGTCCTGACTTTC.

J is TRBJ2-1 and V is TRBV29-1; D gene uncertain. Trimming removed 5 bases from V and 13 bases from J, with 18 bases in between. The CDR3 is 12 amino acids. CDR1 and CDR2 (germline): SQVTM, ANQGSEA. The CDR3 reads CSVIIWNQAQFF. The CDR3 DNA is TGCAGCGTTATTATCTGGAACCAGGCTCAGTTCTTC.

The chain carries TRBV28 and TRBJ2-5; TRBD1 or TRBD2 may be the D gene (6 bases each). The CDR3 has 12 residues. Germline V gene data show CDR1 as MDHEN and CDR2 as SYDVKM. Trimming cost V 3 bases and J 13 bases, with 15 bases left between them. The CDR3 DNA sequence: TGTGCCAGCAGTTTGCCGGGGGCCAGCCGGTACTTC. Its protein is CASSLPGASRYF.

The chain uses TRBV20-1 and TRBJ2-1; 7 bases map to TRBD2. With V trimmed by 4 bases and J by 5 bases, 17 bases remained unmatched. The CDR3 has 17 amino acids. The germline V gene has CDR1 DFQATT and CDR2 SNEGSKA (reference sequence). CDR3 nucleotide sequence: TGCAGTGCTAAGTTGTTTGGCGAGCGGGATTTCGACAATGAGCAGTTCTTC. Amino acid sequence: CSAKLFGERDFDNEQFF.

This clonotype was seen repeatedly, ten times or more. The V gene is TRBV6-2 or TRBV6-3, the J gene TRBJ1-2, with TRBD1 as a possible D gene (5 bases). V was cut by 6 bases and J by 6 bases, with 14 bases left in between. This CDR3 contains 13 residues. CDR1 and CDR2 from the germline V gene are MNHEY and SVGEGT. The CDR3 is CASRPDRAHGYTF. The DNA for the CDR3 is TGTGCCAGCAGACCCGACAGAGCGCATGGCTACACCTTC.

J is TRBJ2-5 and V is TRBV25-1, with TRBD2 identical over 10 bases. This CDR3 region has 14 residues. CDR1 is MGHDK and CDR2 is SYGVNS in the germline V gene. The V segment lost 2 bases and the J segment 5 bases; nucleotides outside the gene matches: 2. The CDR3 protein is CASSEGSGRETQYF. In DNA, the CDR3 is TGTGCCAGCAGTGAAGGTAGCGGGAGGGAGACCCAGTACTTC. The full variable domain, its missing parts supplied by reference TRBV25-1 and TRBJ2-5, is EADIYQTPRYLVIGTGKKITLECSQTMGHDKMYWYQQDPGMELHLIHYSYGVNSTEKGDLSSESTVSRIRTEHFPLTLESARPSHTSQYLCASSEGSGRETQYFGPGTRLLVL.

This clonotype was detected ten times or more. The V gene is TRBV20-1, the J gene TRBJ2-3; 12 bases are shared with TRBD2. Trimming took 5 bases from V and 4 from J; bases not matched to a gene: 7. Germline CDR1 reads DFQATT; CDR2 reads SNEGSKA (reference sequence). The CDR3 length is 15 residues. CDR3 in amino acids: CSARRLAGDSDTQYF. The CDR3 region has the DNA TGCAGTGCTCGGAGACTAGCGGGAGACTCAGATACGCAGTATTTT.

Many counts were recorded for this clonotype. The CDR3 sequence is CASSEWSWEKVRMDGYTF. CDR3 coding DNA: TGTGCCAGCAGTGAATGGTCATGGGAGAAGGTGAGAATGGATGGCTACACCTTC. The genes are TRBV2 and TRBJ1-2; the D is unclear. The germline V gene has CDR1 SNHLY and CDR2 FYNNEI. This CDR3 is 18 amino acids long. Trimming cost V 2 bases and J 6 bases, with 25 bases left between them.

The chain combines TRBV5-1 with TRBJ2-5; no clear D. V was shortened by 2 bases and J by 2 bases, with 13 bases between the two germline ends. Germline values: CDR1 SGHRS, CDR2 YFSETQ. The CDR3 is made up of 15 amino acids. The CDR3 DNA follows: TGCGCCAGCAGCTTTCACAGCCCGAATCAAGAGACCCAGTACTTC. Amino acid sequence: CASSFHSPNQETQYF. Supplemented by reference TRBV5-1 and TRBJ2-5, the full variable domain reads KAGVTQTPRYLIKTRGQQVTLSCSPISGHRSVSWYQQTPGQGLQFLFEYFSETQRNKGNFPGRFSGRQFSNSRSEMNVSTLELGDSALYLCASSFHSPNQETQYFGPGTRLLVL.

The chain combines TRBV28 with TRBJ1-2, with D unresolved. The V gene's germline CDR1 is MDHEN and CDR2 SYDVKM. The CDR3 is made up of 12 amino acids. Trimming removed 4 bases from V and 3 bases from J, with 6 bases in between. This chain's CDR3 is CASSSHYYGYTF. As DNA, the CDR3 is TGTGCCAGCAGTTCACACTACTATGGCTACACCTTC.

This clonotype was found many times. J is TRBJ2-7 and V is TRBV20-1, with D possibly being TRBD1 (6 bases). The CDR3 is 12 amino acids. Trimming removed 1 base from V and 6 bases from J, with 10 bases in between. CDR1 and CDR2 from the germline V gene are DFQATT and SNEGSKA (reference sequence). CDR3 coding DNA: TGCAGTGCTAGAGGGACAGCGAGCGAGCAGTACTTC. Protein: CSARGTASEQYF.

This chain links TRBV19 with TRBJ2-7; D is possibly TRBD1 (5 bases). Per germline, CDR1 LNHDA and CDR2 SQIVND (reference sequence). Trimming stripped 3 bases from V and 2 bases from J, with 11 bases between. The CDR3 has 14 amino acids. Written as DNA, the CDR3 is TGTGCCAGTAGTATGTCCGGACAAACCTACGAGCAGTACTTC. Translating it yields CASSMSGQTYEQYF.

This clonotype was recorded a few times. The genes are TRBV6-2 or TRBV6-3 and TRBJ1-5; no definite D call. Trimming took 3 bases from V and 3 from J, leaving 9 bases between them. CDR3 size: 14 residues. Germline values: CDR1 MNHEY, CDR2 SVGEGT. CDR3 coding DNA: TGTGCCAGCAGTTATCAGGCGCTCAATCAGCCCCAGCATTTT. This translates into CASSYQALNQPQHF.

This clonotype has at least ten counts. The chain joins TRBV28 to TRBJ2-7; 14 bases map to TRBD2. With V trimmed by 4 bases and J by 2 bases, 10 bases remained unmatched. This CDR3 is built from 18 residues. Per the germline V gene, CDR1 is MDHEN and CDR2 is SYDVKM. DNA of the CDR3: TGTGCCAGCAGTTCCGGGACTAGCGGGAGACTATTACCCTACGAGCAGTACTTC. This gives the protein CASSSGTSGRLLPYEQYF.

This clonotype was seen at least ten times. The V gene is TRBV7-2, the J gene TRBJ2-5; TRBD2 matches at 13 bases. The CDR3 is made up of 16 amino acids. From germline, CDR1 is SGHTA and CDR2 FQGNSA. The V and J ends lost 5 bases and 4 bases, in that order; junction bases with no gene match: 7. In nucleotides, the CDR3 is TGTGCCAGCAGCCCTCTACTAGCGGGAGGGGCAGAGACCCAGTACTTC. It codes for CASSPLLAGGAETQYF.

The CDR3 loop is CASSLGTSGRGGYEQYF. CDR3 nucleotides: TGCGCCAGCAGCCTCGGGACTAGCGGGAGAGGGGGCTACGAGCAGTACTTC. The rearrangement joins TRBV4-1 to TRBJ2-7; TRBD2 aligns across 14 bases. The CDR3 length is 17 residues. The germline CDR1 and CDR2 sequences are MGHRA and YSYEKL. V trimming: 4 bases; J trimming: 3 bases; junction bases outside the gene matches: 8.

On this clonotype itself: This may be a read error, as it is one base from a much larger clone. The chain recombines TRBV18 with TRBJ2-7; TRBD1 matches 9 bases. The CDR3 runs 15 residues. The V and J ends lost 3 bases and 5 bases, in that order; junction bases with no gene match: 8. Germline CDR1 reads KGHSH; CDR2 reads LQKENI. This CDR3 reads CASSPCRQGVDEQYF. CDR3 in DNA: TGTGCCAGCTCACCGTGCAGACAGGGGGTCGACGAGCAGTACTTC.

This chain connects TRBV27 to TRBJ1-6; TRBD1 might be the D (5 bases). The CDR3 totals 16 residues. V lost 6 bases and J 0 bases, leaving 12 bases between the germline ends. Germline values: CDR1 MNHEY, CDR2 SMNVEV (reference sequence). The CDR3 reads CASSLVGGSYNSPLHF. In DNA form, the CDR3 reads TGTGCCAGCAGCCTAGTCGGGGGCTCCTATAATTCACCCCTCCACTTT.

Many counts were recorded for this clonotype. This chain connects TRBV18 to TRBJ2-5, with unresolved D. Trimming took off 3 bases at V and 3 bases at J, with 5 bases between the two ends. This CDR3 has 12 amino acids. Germline CDR1 is KGHSH and CDR2 is LQKENI. The CDR3 here is CASSPSEETQYF. In DNA form, the CDR3 reads TGTGCCAGCTCACCGAGCGAAGAGACCCAGTACTTC.

This clonotype was detected only a few times. This chain links TRBV6-5 with TRBJ1-5; the D gene is possibly TRBD1 (5 bases). This CDR3 region has 15 residues. Germline values: CDR1 MNHEY, CDR2 SVGAGI. Trimming took off 0 bases at V and 5 bases at J, with 11 bases between the two ends. The CDR3 region is CASSYSLLGDQPQHF. As DNA, the CDR3 is TGTGCCAGCAGTTACTCGCTTTTGGGGGATCAGCCCCAGCATTTT.

There are many counts of this clonotype. This rearrangement joins TRBV20-1 to TRBJ1-1; weak D call: TRBD1 (5 bases). Trimming left V 6 bases short and J 4 bases short, with 18 bases between. The CDR3 sequence is 14 residues long. Germline loops: CDR1 DFQATT, CDR2 SNEGSKA (reference sequence). This chain's CDR3 is CSANIPGAGTEAFF. DNA for the CDR3: TGCAGTGCAAACATTCCCGGGGCAGGCACTGAAGCTTTCTTT.

The rearrangement links TRBV20-1 to TRBJ2-1; maybe TRBD2 (5 bases). Trimming shortened V by 3 bases and J by 1 base, and 13 bases separated the two germline ends. Germline lookup yields CDR1 DFQATT and CDR2 SNEGSKA (reference sequence). CDR3 length: 15 residues. The CDR3 sequence: CSASPAAVSYNEQFF. CDR3 in DNA: TGCAGTGCTAGTCCAGCGGCCGTATCCTACAATGAGCAGTTCTTC.